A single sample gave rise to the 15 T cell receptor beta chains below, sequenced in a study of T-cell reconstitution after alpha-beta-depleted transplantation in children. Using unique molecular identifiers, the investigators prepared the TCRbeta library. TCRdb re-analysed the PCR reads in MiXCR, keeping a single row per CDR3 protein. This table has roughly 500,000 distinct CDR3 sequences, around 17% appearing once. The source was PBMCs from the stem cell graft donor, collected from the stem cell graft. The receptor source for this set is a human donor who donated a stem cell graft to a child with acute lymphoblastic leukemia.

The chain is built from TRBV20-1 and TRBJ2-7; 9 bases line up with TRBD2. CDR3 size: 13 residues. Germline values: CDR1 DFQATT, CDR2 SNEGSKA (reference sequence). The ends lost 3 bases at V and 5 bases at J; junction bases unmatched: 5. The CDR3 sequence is CSARGLARNEQYF. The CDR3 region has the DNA TGCAGTGCTAGGGGACTAGCCCGCAACGAGCAGTACTTC.

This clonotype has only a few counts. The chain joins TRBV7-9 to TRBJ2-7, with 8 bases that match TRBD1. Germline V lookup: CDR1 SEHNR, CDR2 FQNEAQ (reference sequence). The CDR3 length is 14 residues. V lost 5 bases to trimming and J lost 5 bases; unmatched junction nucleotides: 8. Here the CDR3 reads CASSPDRVWHEQYF. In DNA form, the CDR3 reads TGTGCCAGCAGCCCGGACAGGGTTTGGCACGAGCAGTACTTC.

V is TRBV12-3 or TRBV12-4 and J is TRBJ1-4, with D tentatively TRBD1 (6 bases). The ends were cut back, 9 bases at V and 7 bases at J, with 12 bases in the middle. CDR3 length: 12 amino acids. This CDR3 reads CASGGGSEKLFF. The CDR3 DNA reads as TGTGCCAGTGGAGGGGGGTCTGAAAAACTGTTTTTT.

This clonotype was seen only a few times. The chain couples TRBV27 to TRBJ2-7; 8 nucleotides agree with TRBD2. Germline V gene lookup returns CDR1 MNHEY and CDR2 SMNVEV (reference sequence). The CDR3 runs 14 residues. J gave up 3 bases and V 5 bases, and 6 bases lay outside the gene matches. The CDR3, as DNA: TGTGCCAGCAGTCCTTCCGGGGGGGGCTACGAGCAGTACTTC. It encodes CASSPSGGGYEQYF.

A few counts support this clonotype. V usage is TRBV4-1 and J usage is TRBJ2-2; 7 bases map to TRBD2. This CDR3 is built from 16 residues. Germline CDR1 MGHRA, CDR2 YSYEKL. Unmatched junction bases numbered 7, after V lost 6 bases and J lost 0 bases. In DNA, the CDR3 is TGCGCCAGCAGGCAGGGAGGGTACCCGAACACCGGGGAGCTGTTTTTT. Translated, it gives CASRQGGYPNTGELFF.

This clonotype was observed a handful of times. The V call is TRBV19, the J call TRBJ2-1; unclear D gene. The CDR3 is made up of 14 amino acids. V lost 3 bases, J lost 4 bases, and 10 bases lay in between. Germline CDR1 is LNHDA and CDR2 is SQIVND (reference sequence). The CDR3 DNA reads TGTGCCAGTAGTATGGACCGGCGGTACAATGAGCAGTTCTTC. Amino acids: CASSMDRRYNEQFF.

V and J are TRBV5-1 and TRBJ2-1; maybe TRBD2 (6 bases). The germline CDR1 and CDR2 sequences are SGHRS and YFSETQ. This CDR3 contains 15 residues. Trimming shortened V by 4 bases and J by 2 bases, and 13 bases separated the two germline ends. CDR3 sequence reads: CASSAGTAPYNEQFF. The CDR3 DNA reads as TGCGCCAGCAGCGCGGGGACCGCCCCCTACAATGAGCAGTTCTTC. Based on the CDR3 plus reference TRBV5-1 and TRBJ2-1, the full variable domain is KAGVTQTPRYLIKTRGQQVTLSCSPISGHRSVSWYQQTPGQGLQFLFEYFSETQRNKGNFPGRFSGRQFSNSRSEMNVSTLELGDSALYLCASSAGTAPYNEQFFGPGTRLTVL.

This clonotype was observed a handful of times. The CDR3 DNA is TGTGCCAGCAAGGACACGACCTCCTACGAGCAGTACTTC. Amino acid sequence: CASKDTTSYEQYF. The chain joins TRBV6-6 to TRBJ2-7; perhaps TRBD1 as D (5 bases). Germline V gives CDR1 MNHNY, CDR2 SVGAGI (reference sequence). V was cut by 7 bases and J by 0 bases, with 10 bases left in between. The CDR3 length is 13 residues.

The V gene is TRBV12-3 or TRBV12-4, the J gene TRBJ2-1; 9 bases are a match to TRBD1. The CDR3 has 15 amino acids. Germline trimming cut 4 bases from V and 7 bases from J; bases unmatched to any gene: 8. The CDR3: CASSSSGTGLNEQFF. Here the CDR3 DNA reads TGTGCCAGCAGTTCTTCCGGGACAGGGTTAAATGAGCAGTTCTTC.

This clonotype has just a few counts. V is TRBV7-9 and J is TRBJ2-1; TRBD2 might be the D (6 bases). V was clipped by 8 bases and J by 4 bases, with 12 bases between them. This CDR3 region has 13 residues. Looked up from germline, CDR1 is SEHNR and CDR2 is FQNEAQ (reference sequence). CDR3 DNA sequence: TGTGCCAGCCGGCGGGACGCATACAATGAGCAGTTCTTC. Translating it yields CASRRDAYNEQFF.

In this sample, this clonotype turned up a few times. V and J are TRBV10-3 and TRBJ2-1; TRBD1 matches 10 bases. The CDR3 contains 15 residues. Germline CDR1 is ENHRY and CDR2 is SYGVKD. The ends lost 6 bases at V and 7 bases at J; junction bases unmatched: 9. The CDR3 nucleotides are TGTGCCATCAGGGGGGACAGGGGTGCCCTTAATGAGCAGTTCTTC. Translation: CAIRGDRGALNEQFF.

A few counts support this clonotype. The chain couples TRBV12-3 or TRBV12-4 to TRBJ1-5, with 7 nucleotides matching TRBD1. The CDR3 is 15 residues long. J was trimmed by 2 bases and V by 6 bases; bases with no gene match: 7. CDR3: CASRRPDRGNQPQHF. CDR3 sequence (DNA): TGTGCCAGCAGGCGGCCCGACAGGGGCAATCAGCCCCAGCATTTT.

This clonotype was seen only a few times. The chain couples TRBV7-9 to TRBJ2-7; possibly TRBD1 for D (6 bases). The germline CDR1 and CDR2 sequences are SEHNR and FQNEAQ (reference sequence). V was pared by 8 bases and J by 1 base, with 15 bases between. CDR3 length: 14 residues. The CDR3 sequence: CASELDSSSYEQYF. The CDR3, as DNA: TGTGCCAGCGAACTGGACAGTTCTTCCTACGAGCAGTACTTC.

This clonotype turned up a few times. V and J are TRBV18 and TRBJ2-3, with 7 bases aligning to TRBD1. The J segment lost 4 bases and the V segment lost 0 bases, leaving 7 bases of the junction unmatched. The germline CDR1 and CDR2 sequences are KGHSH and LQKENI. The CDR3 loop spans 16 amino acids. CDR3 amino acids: CASSPPRQGAADTQYF. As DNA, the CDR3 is TGTGCCAGCTCACCACCTCGACAGGGAGCGGCAGATACGCAGTATTTT.

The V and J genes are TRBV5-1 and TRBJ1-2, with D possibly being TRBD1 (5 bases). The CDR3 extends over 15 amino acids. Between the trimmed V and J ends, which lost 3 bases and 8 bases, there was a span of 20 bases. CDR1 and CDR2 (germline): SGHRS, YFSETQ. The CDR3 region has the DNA TGCGCCAGCAGCTGGAAAAGAGAAACAGGTCTCGGCTACACCTTC. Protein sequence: CASSWKRETGLGYTF.